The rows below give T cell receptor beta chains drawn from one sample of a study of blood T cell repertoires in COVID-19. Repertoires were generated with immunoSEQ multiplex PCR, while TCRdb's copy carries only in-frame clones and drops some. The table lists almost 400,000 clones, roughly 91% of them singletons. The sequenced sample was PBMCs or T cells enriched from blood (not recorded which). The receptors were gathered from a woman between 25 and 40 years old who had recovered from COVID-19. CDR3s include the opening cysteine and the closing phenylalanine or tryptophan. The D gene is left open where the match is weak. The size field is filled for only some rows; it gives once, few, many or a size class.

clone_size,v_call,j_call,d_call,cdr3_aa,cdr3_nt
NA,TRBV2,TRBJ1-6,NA,CASSPSNSPLHF,TGTGCCAGCAGTCCCTCCAATTCACCCCTCCACTTT
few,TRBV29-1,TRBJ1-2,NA,CSVEDRGDPKEVYTF,TGCAGCGTTGAAGATCGGGGGGACCCAAAGGAGGTCTACACCTTC
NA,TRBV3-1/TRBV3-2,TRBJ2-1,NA,CASSQVQGGSNEQFF,TGTGCCAGCAGCCAAGTCCAGGGGGGATCCAATGAGCAGTTCTTC
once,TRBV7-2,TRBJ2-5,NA,CASSFYTRGKETQYF,TGTGCCAGCAGCTTCTACACTAGGGGGAAAGAGACCCAGTACTTC
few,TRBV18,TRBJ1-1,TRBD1,CASSPPGRGYTEAFF,TGTGCCAGCTCACCACCCGGCAGGGGGTACACTGAAGCTTTCTTT
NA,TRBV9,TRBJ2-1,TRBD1,CASSGTGAPGNEQFF,TGTGCCAGCAGCGGGACAGGGGCACCAGGTAATGAGCAGTTCTTC
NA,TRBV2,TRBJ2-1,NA,CASRPRTDNEQFF,TGTGCCAGCAGACCCAGAACCGACAATGAGCAGTTCTTC
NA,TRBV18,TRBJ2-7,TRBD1,CASSAGTGQVYEQYF,TGTGCCAGCTCAGCAGGGACAGGGCAAGTCTACGAGCAGTACTTC
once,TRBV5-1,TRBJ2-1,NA,CASSLEVGDSYNEQFF,TGCGCCAGCAGCTTGGAGGTAGGGGACTCCTACAATGAGCAGTTCTTC
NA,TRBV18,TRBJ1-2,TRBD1,CASSPVSGQGIRGYTF,TGTGCCAGCTCACCAGTCTCTGGACAGGGTATTCGTGGCTACACCTTC
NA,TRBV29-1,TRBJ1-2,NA,CSVGQGGRGYTF,TGCAGCGTTGGGCAGGGCGGTCGTGGCTACACCTTC
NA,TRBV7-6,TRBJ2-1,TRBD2,CASSQDVRLAGYNEQFF,TGTGCCAGCAGCCAGGACGTACGGCTAGCGGGGTACAATGAGCAGTTCTTC
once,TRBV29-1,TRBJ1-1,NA,CSIRKSGQYTEAFF,TGCAGCATAAGAAAATCTGGACAGTACACTGAAGCTTTCTTT
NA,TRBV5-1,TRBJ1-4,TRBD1,CASSFGGGQEKLFF,TGCGCCAGCAGCTTTGGTGGGGGACAGGAAAAACTGTTTTTT
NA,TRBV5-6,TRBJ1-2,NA,CASRYLYYGYTF,TGTGCCAGCAGGTACCTATACTATGGCTACACCTTC
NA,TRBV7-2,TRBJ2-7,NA,CASSLDNEQYF,TGTGCCAGCAGCTTAGACAACGAGCAGTACTTC
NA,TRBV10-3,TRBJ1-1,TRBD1,CAIRGGAFTEAFF,TGTGCCATCAGAGGGGGCGCCTTTACTGAAGCTTTCTTT
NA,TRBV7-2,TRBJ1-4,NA,CASSLGEQSSGEKLFF,TGTGCCAGCAGCTTAGGGGAACAGAGCTCAGGGGAAAAACTGTTTTTT
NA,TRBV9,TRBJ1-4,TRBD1,CASSVTGGGKLFF,TGTGCCAGCAGCGTTACAGGGGGAGGAAAACTGTTTTTT
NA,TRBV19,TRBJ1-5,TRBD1,CASSIRDSPNQPQHF,TGTGCCAGTAGTATAAGGGACAGCCCCAATCAGCCCCAGCATTTT
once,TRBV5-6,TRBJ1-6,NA,CASIRAGGHPLGYNSPLHF,TGTGCCAGCATCCGGGCGGGGGGACATCCTTTAGGATATAATTCACCCCTCCACTTT
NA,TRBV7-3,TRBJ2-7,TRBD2,CASSQAGTSGRYEQYF,TGTGCCAGCAGCCAAGCCGGCACTAGCGGGAGGTACGAGCAGTACTTC
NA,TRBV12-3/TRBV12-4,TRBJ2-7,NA,CASSYDRSYEQYF,TGTGCCAGCAGTTACGACAGGTCCTACGAGCAGTACTTC
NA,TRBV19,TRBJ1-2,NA,CASSIQRVNYGYTF,TGTGCCAGTAGTATTCAGCGAGTTAACTATGGCTACACCTTC
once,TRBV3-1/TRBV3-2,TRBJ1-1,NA,CASSIWGFEAFF,TGTGCCAGCAGCATATGGGGCTTTGAAGCTTTCTTT
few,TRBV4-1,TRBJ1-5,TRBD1,CASSHPDRGTDQPQHF,TGCGCCAGCAGCCATCCGGACAGGGGGACTGATCAGCCCCAGCATTTT
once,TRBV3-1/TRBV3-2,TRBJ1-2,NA,CASSQVAGVSGYTF,TGTGCCAGCAGCCAAGTGGCGGGCGTCTCGGGCTACACCTTC
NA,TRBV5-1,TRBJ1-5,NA,CARSLEGGDNQPQHF,TGCGCCAGGAGTTTGGAGGGAGGGGATAATCAGCCCCAGCATTTT
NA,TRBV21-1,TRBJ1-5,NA,CASSPRDRGNQPQHF,TGTGCCAGCAGCCCCCGGGACAGGGGGAATCAGCCCCAGCATTTT
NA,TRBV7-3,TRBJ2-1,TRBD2,CASSLTGLAGAAYNEQFF,TGTGCCAGCAGCTTAACGGGGCTAGCGGGGGCGGCCTACAATGAGCAGTTCTTC
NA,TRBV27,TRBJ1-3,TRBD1,CASSSGQGGNTIYF,TGTGCCAGCAGTTCGGGACAGGGAGGAAACACCATATATTTT
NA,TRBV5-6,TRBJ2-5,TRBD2,CASSLPTGLGEETQYF,TGTGCCAGCAGCTTGCCGACGGGACTAGGAGAAGAGACCCAGTACTTC
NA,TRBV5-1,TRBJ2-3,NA,CASSTGDSTDTQYF,TGCGCCAGCAGCACCGGGGATAGCACAGATACGCAGTATTTT
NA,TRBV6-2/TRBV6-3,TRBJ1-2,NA,CASSPDRGLYYGYTF,TGTGCCAGCAGTCCGGACAGAGGGTTATACTATGGCTACACCTTC
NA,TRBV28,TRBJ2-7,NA,CASRSGTYEQYF,TGTGCCAGCAGGTCAGGAACCTACGAGCAGTACTTC
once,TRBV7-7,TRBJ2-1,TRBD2,CASSPSGGIYNEQFF,TGTGCTAGCAGCCCCAGCGGGGGGATCTACAATGAGCAGTTCTTC
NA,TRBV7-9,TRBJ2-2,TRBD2,CASSTPSAREFTGELFF,TGTGCCAGCAGCACCCCGTCCGCGCGGGAGTTCACCGGGGAGCTGTTTTTT
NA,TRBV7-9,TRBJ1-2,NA,CASSLAGSTYGYTF,TGTGCCAGCAGCTTAGCCGGGTCCACCTATGGCTACACCTTC
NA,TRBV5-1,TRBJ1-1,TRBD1,CASSPQGVTEAFF,TGCGCCAGCAGCCCCCAGGGGGTCACTGAAGCTTTCTTT
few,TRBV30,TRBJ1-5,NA,CAWSGGPFEPQHF,TGTGCCTGGAGTGGGGGGCCATTCGAGCCCCAGCATTTT
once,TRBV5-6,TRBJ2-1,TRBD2,CASSLDLAGGNEQFF,TGTGCCAGCAGCTTAGATCTAGCGGGAGGCAATGAGCAGTTCTTC
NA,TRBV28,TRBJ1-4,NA,CASRTASGTRGRGEKLFF,TGTGCCAGCAGAACGGCATCCGGGACAAGGGGACGGGGTGAAAAACTGTTTTTT
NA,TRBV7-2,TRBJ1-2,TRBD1,CASRSRDRGLYGYTF,TGTGCCAGCAGGAGTCGGGACAGGGGACTCTATGGCTACACCTTC
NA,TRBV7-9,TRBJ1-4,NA,CASSFPQPGVGGEKLFF,TGTGCCAGCAGCTTTCCTCAGCCGGGGGTCGGTGGTGAAAAACTGTTTTTT
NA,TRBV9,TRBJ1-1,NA,CASTGQPNTEAFF,TGTGCCAGCACCGGACAGCCGAACACTGAAGCTTTCTTT
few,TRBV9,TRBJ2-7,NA,CASSVAGGGGYEQYF,TGTGCCAGCAGCGTAGCTGGGGGAGGGGGCTACGAGCAGTACTTC
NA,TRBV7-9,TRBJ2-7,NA,CASSLPGFSSYEQYF,TGTGCCAGCAGCTTACCGGGATTCTCCTCCTACGAGCAGTACTTC
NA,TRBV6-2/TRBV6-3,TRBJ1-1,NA,CASSSGNYREAFF,TGTGCCAGCAGTTCAGGGAACTACCGTGAAGCTTTCTTT
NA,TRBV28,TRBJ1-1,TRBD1,CASSRLDRVVTEAFF,TGTGCCAGCAGCAGGCTAGACAGGGTGGTCACTGAAGCTTTCTTT
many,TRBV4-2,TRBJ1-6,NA,CASSPTGQNSPLHF,TGTGCCAGCAGCCCAACAGGGCAAAATTCACCCCTCCACTTT
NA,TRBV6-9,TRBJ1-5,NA,CASSSGFGNQPQHF,TGTGCCAGCAGTTCAGGGTTTGGCAATCAGCCCCAGCATTTT
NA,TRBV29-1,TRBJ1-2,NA,CSVEGGDGYTF,TGCAGCGTAGAAGGGGGAGATGGCTACACCTTC
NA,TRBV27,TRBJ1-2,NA,CASSLGGAYGYTF,TGTGCCAGCAGTTTAGGTGGAGCCTATGGCTACACCTTC
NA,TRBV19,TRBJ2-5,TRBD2,CASRLAGSGQTQYF,TGTGCCAGTAGACTAGCGGGGTCGGGCCAGACCCAGTACTTC
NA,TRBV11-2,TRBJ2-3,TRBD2,CASSPGTSGGAYGTQYF,TGTGCCAGCAGCCCCGGGACTAGCGGGGGGGCCTACGGTACGCAGTATTTT